This TCR beta chain was sequenced during a study of shared clonotypes between healthy human individuals. Trimming removed 3 bases at V and 3 bases at J, with 18 bases between. Germline lookup yields CDR1 KGHSH and CDR2 LQKENI. This CDR3 spans 16 amino acids. Method: immunoSEQ multiplex PCR; TCRdb's copy keeps in-frame clones and lacks some. In the table there are about 710,000 clones, approximately 73% of which are singletons. This sequence was found in a woman in her twenties or thirties in good health. The source material was memory CD4+ T cells sorted from blood. Noted subset: CD45RA-negative fraction. This chain connects TRBV18 to TRBJ2-7; D may be TRBD1 (6 bases). CDR3 loop: CASSPSSPGTIYEQYF. The CDR3 nucleotides are TGTGCCAGCTCACCGTCCTCCCCCGGGACAATCTACGAGCAGTACTTC.